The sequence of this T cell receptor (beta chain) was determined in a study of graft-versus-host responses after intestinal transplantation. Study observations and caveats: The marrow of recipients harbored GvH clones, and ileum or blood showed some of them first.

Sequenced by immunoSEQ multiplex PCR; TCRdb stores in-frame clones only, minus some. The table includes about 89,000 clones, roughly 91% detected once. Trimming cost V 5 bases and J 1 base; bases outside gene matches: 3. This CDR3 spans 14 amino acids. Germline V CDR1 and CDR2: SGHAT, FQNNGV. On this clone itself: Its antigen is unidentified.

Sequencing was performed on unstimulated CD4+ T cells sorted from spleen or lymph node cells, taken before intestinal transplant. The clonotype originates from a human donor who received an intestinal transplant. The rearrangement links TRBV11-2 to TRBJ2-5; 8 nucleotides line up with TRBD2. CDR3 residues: CASSRAGAQETQYF. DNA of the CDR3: TGTGCCAGCAGCCGAGCGGGGGCCCAAGAGACCCAGTACTTC. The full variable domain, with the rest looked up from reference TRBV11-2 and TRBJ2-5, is EAGVAQSPRYKIIEKRQSVAFWCNPISGHATLYWYQQILGQGPKLLIQFQNNGVVDDSQLPKDRFSAERLKGVDSTLKIQPAKLEDSAVYLCASSRAGAQETQYFGPGTRLLVL.